What follows is one T cell receptor beta chain and its context. Its matching antigen is unknown. The sample originates from a study of identifying expanded T cells in peripheral blood. Study-level points and caveats: Differentially abundant clones: around 1.2 between replicates, about 15 at roughly 15 days, 19 to 20 at four. Clone count variance between roughly 2-week samples rose with total template count.

Deletions cut 3 bases from V and 5 bases from J, with 13 bases between. The germline CDR1 and CDR2 sequences are SQVTM and ANQGSEA. The CDR3 has 13 amino acids. Profiling relied on immunoSEQ multiplex PCR, and the TCRdb table lists in-frame clones only, not all of them. The table has 50,000 to 65,000 clones, over 80% seen once; the top ten hold about a fifth. During the collection period, no donor immune events like infections were recorded. The source material was blood. The chain carries TRBV29-1 and TRBJ1-1; perhaps TRBD1 as D (5 bases). This TCR came from a person between 18 and 75 years old in good health. The CDR3, as DNA: TGCAGCGTTGATCGGGGCCCCGGGACTGAAGCTTTCTTT. Amino acids: CSVDRGPGTEAFF.